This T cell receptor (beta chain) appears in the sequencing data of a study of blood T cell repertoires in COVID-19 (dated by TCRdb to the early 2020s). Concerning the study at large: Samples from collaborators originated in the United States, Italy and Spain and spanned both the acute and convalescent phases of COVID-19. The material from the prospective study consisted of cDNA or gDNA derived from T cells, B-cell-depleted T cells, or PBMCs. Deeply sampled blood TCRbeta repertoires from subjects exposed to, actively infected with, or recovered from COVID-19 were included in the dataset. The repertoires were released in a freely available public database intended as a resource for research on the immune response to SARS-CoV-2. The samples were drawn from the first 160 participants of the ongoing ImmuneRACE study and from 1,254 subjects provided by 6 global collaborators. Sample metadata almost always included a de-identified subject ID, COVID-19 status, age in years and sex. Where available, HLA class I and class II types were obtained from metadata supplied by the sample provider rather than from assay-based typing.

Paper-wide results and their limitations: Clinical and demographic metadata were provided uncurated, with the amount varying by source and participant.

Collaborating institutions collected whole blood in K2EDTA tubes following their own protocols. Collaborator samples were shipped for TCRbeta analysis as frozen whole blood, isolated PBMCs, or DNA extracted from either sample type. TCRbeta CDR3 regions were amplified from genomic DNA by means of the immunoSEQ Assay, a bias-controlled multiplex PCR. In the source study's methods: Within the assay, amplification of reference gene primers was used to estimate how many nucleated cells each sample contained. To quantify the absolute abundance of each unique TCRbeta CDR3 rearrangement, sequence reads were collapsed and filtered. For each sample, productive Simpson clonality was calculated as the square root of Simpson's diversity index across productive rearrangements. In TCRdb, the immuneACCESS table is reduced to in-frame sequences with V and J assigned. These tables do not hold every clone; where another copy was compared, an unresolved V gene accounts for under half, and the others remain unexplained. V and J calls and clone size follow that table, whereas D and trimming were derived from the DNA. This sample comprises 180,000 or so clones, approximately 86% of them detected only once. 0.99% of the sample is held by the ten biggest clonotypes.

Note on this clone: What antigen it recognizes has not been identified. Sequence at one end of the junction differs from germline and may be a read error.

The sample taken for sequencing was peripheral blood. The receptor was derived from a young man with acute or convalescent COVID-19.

The nucleotides read TGTGCCAGCACCTTGGCACAGAAAAACACTGAAGCTTTCTTT. Translation gives CASTLAQKNTEAFF. Recombination joined TRBV5-4 with TRBJ1-1; no D gene can be assigned with confidence. CDR1 and CDR2 (SGHNT, YYREEE) derive from the germline V gene (reference sequence). There are 14 amino acids in the CDR3, from cysteine to phenylalanine inclusive. Only the CDR3 part of the read is kept: 42 bases, read in frame from the first base.